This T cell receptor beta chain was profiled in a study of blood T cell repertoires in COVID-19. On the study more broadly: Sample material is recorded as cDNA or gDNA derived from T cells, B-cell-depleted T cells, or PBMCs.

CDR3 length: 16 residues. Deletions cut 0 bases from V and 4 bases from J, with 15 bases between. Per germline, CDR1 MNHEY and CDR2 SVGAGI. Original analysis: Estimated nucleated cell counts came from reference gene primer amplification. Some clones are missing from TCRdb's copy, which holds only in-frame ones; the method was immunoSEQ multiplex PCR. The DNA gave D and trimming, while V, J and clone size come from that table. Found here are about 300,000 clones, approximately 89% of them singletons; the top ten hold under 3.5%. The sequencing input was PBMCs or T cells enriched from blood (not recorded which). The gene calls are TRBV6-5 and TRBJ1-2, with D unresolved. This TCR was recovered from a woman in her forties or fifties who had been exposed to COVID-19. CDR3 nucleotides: TGTGCCAGCAGTTACTCGTTATCCAGGCACCTCTATGGCTACACCTTC. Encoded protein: CASSYSLSRHLYGYTF.